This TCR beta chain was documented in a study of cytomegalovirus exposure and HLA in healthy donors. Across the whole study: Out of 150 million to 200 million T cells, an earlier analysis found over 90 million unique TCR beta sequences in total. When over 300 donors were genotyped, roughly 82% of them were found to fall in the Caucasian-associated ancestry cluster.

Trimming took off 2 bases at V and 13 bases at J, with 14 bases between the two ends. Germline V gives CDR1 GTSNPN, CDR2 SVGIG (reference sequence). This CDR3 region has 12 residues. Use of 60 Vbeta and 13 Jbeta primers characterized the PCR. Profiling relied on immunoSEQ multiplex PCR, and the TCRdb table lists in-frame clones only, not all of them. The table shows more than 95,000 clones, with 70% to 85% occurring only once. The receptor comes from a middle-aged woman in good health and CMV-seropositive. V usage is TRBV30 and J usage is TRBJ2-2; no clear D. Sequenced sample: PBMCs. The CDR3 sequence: CAWSPSYERLFF. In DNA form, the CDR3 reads TGTGCCTGGAGTCCTTCCTACGAGAGGCTGTTTTTT.